This TCR beta chain appears in the sequencing data of a study of Tregs in tolerant kidney transplant recipients (dated by TCRdb to the late 2010s). With regard to the full study: The transplants used related donors with nonmyeloablative bone marrow transplantation, and mixed chimerism in the human trials was transient. TCRbeta sequencing was used in the study to identify donor-specific regulatory T cells before combined kidney and bone marrow transplantation, and the identified cells were then tracked after transplant. Study-wide conclusions, independent of this receptor: Expanding Tregs with activated donor B cells appeared to identify the most biologically relevant and donor-specific TCRbeta repertoire. The study was constrained by small patient numbers, and validation of the findings is required in larger populations and under other immunosuppression protocols. For some patients, the PCR primers changed as time went on, which meant samples from those patients could not be compared with one another at the nucleotide level. In tolerant patients, the expansion of donor-specific Tregs was greater than global Treg expansion, suggesting that the expansion was antigen-driven rather than nonspecific. Although technical replication error seemed to be minimal, the question of biological reproducibility was not addressed directly.

About this clone itself: Its antigen target is currently unknown. The read finishes 3 residues shy of the CDR3 end, and the germline J gene is used to complete it.

The time point label corresponds to: blood sample drawn before combined kidney and bone marrow transplant. Unstimulated Tregs (CD4+CD25+CD127-), CD4+ non-Tregs (CD4+CD25-), CD4 and CD8 cells were FACS-sorted from thawed PBMCs. The patients were a handful of recipients of combined kidney and bone marrow transplants from the ITN036ST trial, and samples were available only for these trial subjects. Healthy control blood was processed to PBMCs by Ficoll density gradient and cryopreserved, and patient PBMCs were collected before and after transplant. Reading from cysteine to phenylalanine, the CDR3 counts 15 amino acids. The DNA shown is the part of the CDR3 that was read: 36 bases, in frame from base 1. CDR1 and CDR2 are drawn from the germline V gene: SGHTA, FQGTGA. For this chain, trimming is 4 bases at the V end and 9 bases at the J end, and the number of junction bases without a gene match is 5.

Genomic DNA was extracted from sorted cells with the QIAGEN DNeasy Blood and Tissue Kit for TCRbeta CDR3 sequencing. Through immunoSEQ, high-throughput TCRbeta CDR3 sequencing was done commercially, including PCR amplification with internal controls and bias correction. For the original study's pipeline: Unique productive TCRbeta sequences were defined by CDR3 nucleotide sequence when primers matched and otherwise by CDR3 amino acid sequence together with Vbeta and Jbeta genes. Sorting error was corrected by removing sequences shared between sorted populations at a frequency ratio of 2:1 or less, and the remaining shared sequences were assigned to the higher population. A sequence counted as donor-reactive if, in CFSE-low cells, the sequence had a frequency of at least 0.01% and was expanded at least 5-fold compared with unstimulated cells. Repertoire divergence was quantified by Jensen-Shannon divergence using the top 100 TCRbeta sequences ranked by frequency. When a sample had multiple sequencing runs, each run was corrected for sorting error separately and the runs were then pooled. As stored in TCRdb, this immuneACCESS dataset retains in-frame rearrangements with V and J assigned. A fraction of the clones does not appear; measured against another copy, unresolved V genes explain less than half of the discrepancy, and the remainder lacks a known reason. D and trimming were read from the DNA, whereas the V and J calls and clone size are those reported in that table. This sample's clone table shows about 30,000 clones. The ten most abundant clones make up around an eighth of the sample.

The rearranged segments are TRBV7-3 and TRBJ1-6; a stretch of 11 junction bases matches TRBD1. This clonotype was obtained from a human donor who received a combined kidney and bone marrow transplant. The input for sequencing was CD8+ T cells from blood, taken before the transplant. The CDR3 here reads CASSSGQGALSPLHF. CDR3 DNA (partial): TGTGCCAGCAGCTCAGGACAGGGGGCGCTTTCACCC.